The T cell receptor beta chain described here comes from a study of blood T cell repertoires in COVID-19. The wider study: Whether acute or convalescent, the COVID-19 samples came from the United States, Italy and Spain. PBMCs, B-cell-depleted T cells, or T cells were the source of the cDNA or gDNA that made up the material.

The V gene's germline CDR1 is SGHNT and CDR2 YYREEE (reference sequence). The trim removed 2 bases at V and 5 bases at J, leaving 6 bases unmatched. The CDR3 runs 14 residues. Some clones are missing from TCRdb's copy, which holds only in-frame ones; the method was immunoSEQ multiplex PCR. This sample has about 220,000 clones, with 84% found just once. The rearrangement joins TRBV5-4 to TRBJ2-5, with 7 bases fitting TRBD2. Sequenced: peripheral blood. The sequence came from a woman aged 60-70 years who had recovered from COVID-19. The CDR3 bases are TGTGCCAGCAGCTTTAACGGGGGGAGGGAGACCCAGTACTTC. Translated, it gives CASSFNGGRETQYF.